This T cell receptor (beta chain) was obtained from a study of identical twins. Study findings and constraints: Interpretation of the results relied on cross-sectional statistical analysis and not on following the same donors.

This clonotype was detected a few times. Its antigen remains unidentified. Looked up from germline, CDR1 is MNHEY and CDR2 is SMNVEV (reference sequence). Losses at the gene ends were 5 bases for V and 7 bases for J; bases not matched to a gene: 10. The CDR3 has 16 residues. A universal primer binding site was introduced by template switching. The final cDNA contained unique molecular identifiers. MiXCR, applied by TCRdb to the 5' RACE reads, yields one record per CDR3 protein. The sample holds some 460,000 distinct CDR3 sequences; 14% are singletons and the top ten take around 0.57%. These same records also appear under a second study, on yellow fever vaccine responses in identical twins. From that paper: In identical twins, vaccine T cell responses appeared partly shared and partly individual.

The chain couples TRBV27 to TRBJ2-1; 11 nucleotides align to TRBD2. Sequenced input: CD4+ T cells sorted from blood. The sequence was obtained from a woman between 18 and 29 years old in good health. This CDR3 reads CASSPTSGKVHNEQFF. The DNA of the CDR3 is TGTGCCAGCAGTCCGACTAGCGGGAAAGTACATAATGAGCAGTTCTTC.